This T cell receptor beta chain was observed in a study of blood T cell repertoires in COVID-19. Seattle researchers signed up patients amid active infection and tracked them longitudinally. The table came from immunoSEQ multiplex PCR; TCRdb's copy has only in-frame clones and leaves some out. The data show about 160,000 clones, roughly 81% seen once. The sample holds one count of this clone. Germline V gene data show CDR1 as GTSNPN and CDR2 as SVGIG (reference sequence). With 5 bases removed from V and 1 base from J, the gap between germline ends came to 11 bases. This CDR3 has 13 residues. This clonotype originated in a woman aged 50 to 60 with COVID-19, enrolled during active disease. Sequenced: peripheral blood. V and J are TRBV30 and TRBJ2-5; D is uncertain. CDR3 nucleotides: TGTGCCTGGGGCTACCAAATCCAAGAGACCCAGTACTTC. Translated: CAWGYQIQETQYF.